This T cell receptor beta chain was obtained from a study of blood T cell repertoires in COVID-19. Across the study: Spain, Italy and the United States supplied samples that represented acute and convalescent COVID-19.

Germline trimming cut 7 bases from V and 6 bases from J; bases unmatched to any gene: 1. The V gene's germline CDR1 is KGHDR and CDR2 SFDVKD. The CDR3 is 12 residues long. This table comes from immunoSEQ multiplex PCR, and its TCRdb copy is limited to in-frame clones, with some not included. The table has 250,000 to 350,000 clones, more than 70% seen once; the top ten hold around 6%. The clonotype comes from a man between 18 and 35 years old who had recovered from COVID-19. The sequencing sample was made of peripheral blood. The chain couples TRBV24-1 to TRBJ2-1, with 8 bases identical to TRBD2. This CDR3 is CATSGGANEQFF. CDR3 coding DNA: TGTGCCACCAGCGGGGGGGCCAATGAGCAGTTCTTC.